This T cell receptor beta chain was retrieved from a study of blood T cell repertoires in COVID-19. On the study more broadly: There were acute and convalescent COVID-19 samples, and they came from the United States, Italy and Spain.

The germline CDR1 and CDR2 sequences are MNHEY and SMNVEV (reference sequence). The CDR3 has 14 residues. V trimming: 5 bases; J trimming: 3 bases; junction bases outside the gene matches: 6. Sequencing was performed with immunoSEQ multiplex PCR; in TCRdb, only in-frame clones are kept and a portion is missing. The table lists about 190,000 clones, about 81% of them singletons, with roughly 12% in the top ten. The chain links TRBV27 to TRBJ1-1, with 7 bases identical to TRBD1. The sequence derives from a woman of 80 years or more with COVID-19, enrolled during active disease. Sequences were obtained from peripheral blood. DNA of the CDR3: TGTGCCAGCAGTCCACGGACAGGATACACTGAAGCTTTCTTT. Translating it yields CASSPRTGYTEAFF.